This T cell receptor beta chain originates from a study of radiation and T cells in renal cell carcinoma. Overall study findings and caveats: In blood, top tumor clones expanded by 2 weeks, shrinking by 4.

There are 11 residues in the CDR3. The V gene lost 0 bases and the J gene lost 9 bases, with 5 bases spanning the gap. Germline CDR1 MGHDK, CDR2 SYGVNS. The assay was immunoSEQ multiplex PCR, and TCRdb's table has in-frame clones only and misses some. The profile shows 130,000 or so clones, approximately 87% of them singletons. This clone was observed once. The antigen remains undetermined. Time point in this sample: baseline pretreatment blood. Regarding treatment: 15 Gy SBRT to primary tumor, nephrectomy 4 weeks later. Serial blood draws occurred at baseline and 2 and 4 weeks post-SBRT. The specimen was blood, collected from a patient whose treatment included radiotherapy and nephrectomy. This chain joins TRBV25-1 and TRBJ2-5; D not certain. The receptor was isolated from a woman between 45 and 60 years old with renal cell carcinoma. CDR3 protein: CASSEYEAQYF. For the CDR3, the DNA is TGTGCCAGCAGTGAATATGAGGCCCAGTACTTC. Combining the CDR3 with reference TRBV25-1 and TRBJ2-5 gives the whole variable domain EADIYQTPRYLVIGTGKKITLECSQTMGHDKMYWYQQDPGMELHLIHYSYGVNSTEKGDLSSESTVSRIRTEHFPLTLESARPSHTSQYLCASSEYEAQYFGPGTRLLVL.